This entry describes one T cell receptor beta chain. The diagnostic criteria were recently defined, and patients with Susac syndrome met them for definite or probable disease. This sample was included in a study of CD8 T cells in Susac syndrome. An input of about 0.45 to 1 ug of RNA was subjected to reverse transcription using random hexamers. Each CDR3 protein is one row after TCRdb ran MiXCR on the immunoSEQ multiplex PCR reads. The data show roughly 86,000 distinct CDR3 sequences, with roughly 96% seen just once and 0.62% held by the top ten. The germline V gene encodes CDR1 MNHNY and CDR2 SVGAGI (reference sequence). This CDR3 has 14 amino acids. Trimming left V 10 bases short and J 0 bases short, with 13 bases between.

The source is a human donor with Susac syndrome. V gene TRBV6-6 combines with J gene TRBJ1-5; no definite D call. The material sequenced was CD8+ T cells from PBMCs. This CDR3 is CATLDGYSNQPQHF. Written as DNA, the CDR3 is TGTGCCACCTTGGACGGGTATAGCAATCAGCCCCAGCATTTT.